These T cell receptor beta chains were read from a single sample in a study of blood T cell repertoires in COVID-19. The protocol was immunoSEQ multiplex PCR, while the TCRdb copy is restricted to in-frame clones and leaves out a portion. The table has 90,000 to 120,000 clones, roughly 91% seen once. The sequenced sample was peripheral blood. These receptors all come from a human donor in a cohort sampled during active COVID-19. Both conserved end residues are part of each CDR3. A D gene is named only where the DNA matches it firmly. Only part of the rows carry a size: once, few, many, or a class if the clone is expanded.

clone size,V gene,J gene,D gene,CDR3 DNA,CDR3 protein
few,TRBV10-3,TRBJ1-5,.,TGTGCCATCAGTGATAAATTTTCAGGGGCCGATCAGCCCCAGCATTTT,CAISDKFSGADQPQHF
once,TRBV4-1,TRBJ2-2,.,TGCGCCAGCAGCTGGTCAGGGGATCATGCCGGGGAGCTGTTTTTT,CASSWSGDHAGELFF
.,TRBV5-4,TRBJ2-3,.,TGTGCCAGCAGCTCGGCAGGGACTTTCACAGATACGCAGTATTTT,CASSSAGTFTDTQYF
once,TRBV7-8,TRBJ2-5,TRBD2,TGTGCCAGCAGCCCGGGAGGACAACAAGAGACCCAGTACTTC,CASSPGGQQETQYF
.,TRBV11-2,TRBJ1-4,TRBD1,TGTGCCAGCAGCCTTGGACAGGCTACAACTAATGAAAAACTGTTTTTT,CASSLGQATTNEKLFF
.,TRBV18,TRBJ2-5,.,TGTGCCAGCTCACCGAGGCTTCAAGAGACCCAGTACTTC,CASSPRLQETQYF
.,TRBV28,TRBJ2-5,.,TGTGCCAGCAGTACCTATGGCAGGGGAAGGTGGGAGACCCAGTACTTC,CASSTYGRGRWETQYF
.,TRBV5-1,TRBJ2-1,.,TGCGCCAGCAGCTTGAGCTCAGCGGGTCTTACTGAGCAGTTCTTC,CASSLSSAGLTEQFF
.,TRBV27,TRBJ1-2,.,TGTGCCAGCAGGCGCAGGGAGGGAGGCTACACCTTC,CASRRREGGYTF
once,TRBV7-3,TRBJ2-1,TRBD1,TGTGCCAGCAGCCTTGGGACAGGGAACAATGGTGAGCAGTTCTTC,CASSLGTGNNGEQFF
.,TRBV18,TRBJ2-1,TRBD1,TGTGCCAGCTCACCCTTAGGACAGGGTATCGATGAGCAGTTCTTC,CASSPLGQGIDEQFF
.,TRBV4-3,TRBJ1-5,.,TGCGCCAGCAGCCAAGAGCGAGATAGCAATCAGCCCCAGCATTTT,CASSQERDSNQPQHF
.,TRBV5-1,TRBJ2-7,TRBD1,TGCGCCAGCAGCTCCATATTATCCGGGACAGTGTACGAGCAGTACTTC,CASSSILSGTVYEQYF
.,TRBV5-4,TRBJ2-3,.,TGTGCCAGCAGCTTGGGGCAGATAACAGATACGCAGTATTTT,CASSLGQITDTQYF
.,TRBV28,TRBJ2-1,TRBD2,TGTGCCGGCGGTCTGGCTAGCGGTAACAATGAGCAGTTCTTC,CAGGLASGNNEQFF
.,TRBV6-5,TRBJ1-2,TRBD1,TGTGCCAGCAGTCGGACAGGCGTATTGGGAGGCTACACCTTC,CASSRTGVLGGYTF
.,TRBV6-1,TRBJ2-3,.,TGTGCCAGCAGTGAAGACAGGGTCCTGGATACGCAGTATTTT,CASSEDRVLDTQYF
.,TRBV6-6,TRBJ1-6,.,TGTGCCAGCAGTACAGGACAGCGCGGTTCACCCCTCCACTTT,CASSTGQRGSPLHF
.,TRBV2,TRBJ2-3,.,TGTGCCAGCAGCTCAGATACGCAGTATTTT,CASSSDTQYF
.,TRBV18,TRBJ2-1,TRBD1,TGTGCCAGCTCCCTCGGGACAGGAAGGAATGAGCAGTTCTTC,CASSLGTGRNEQFF
few,TRBV6-2/TRBV6-3,TRBJ1-1,.,TGTGCCAGCAGTTATCGCGGGACGGAAGCTTACACTGAAGCTTTCTTT,CASSYRGTEAYTEAFF
.,TRBV19,TRBJ1-2,.,TGTGCCAGTAGTATTAGGAGTGGCTACACCTTC,CASSIRSGYTF
.,TRBV25-1,TRBJ1-4,.,TGTGCCAGCAGTGACCCCACAGGGAATAGGGAAAAACTGTTTTTT,CASSDPTGNREKLFF
.,TRBV7-2,TRBJ1-2,.,TGTGCCAGCAGCTTGACAGTTTACGGCTACACCTTC,CASSLTVYGYTF
.,TRBV6-5,TRBJ2-7,TRBD1,TGTGCCAGCGAGGACAGGGGCTCCTACGAGCAGTACTTC,CASEDRGSYEQYF
.,TRBV7-2,TRBJ2-4,.,TGTGCCAGCAGCTTCGTAACACCGGGATCCAGCAGTCGAAACATTCAGTACTTC,CASSFVTPGSSSRNIQYF
once,TRBV7-9,TRBJ1-3,.,TGTGCCAGCAGCCCCGGACCTCCAGGGAACACCATATATTTT,CASSPGPPGNTIYF
.,TRBV2,TRBJ2-7,.,TGTGCCAGCAGTGGACAAGCCTACGAGCAGTACTTC,CASSGQAYEQYF
.,TRBV7-3,TRBJ2-5,.,TGTGCCAGCAGCTTACAGGGTCTGTACCAAGAGACCCAGTACTTC,CASSLQGLYQETQYF
.,TRBV19,TRBJ1-6,.,TGTGCCAGTAGATCCGGGGGGGGGTATAATTCACCCCTCCACTTT,CASRSGGGYNSPLHF
.,TRBV2,TRBJ2-3,TRBD1,TGTGCCAGCAGTGGGAGGACAGGGAAGGGTGATACGCAGTATTTT,CASSGRTGKGDTQYF
.,TRBV18,TRBJ1-2,.,TGTGCCAGCTCCGAGGGTGCAGGCGGGCTCCCGGGAGGCTACACCTTC,CASSEGAGGLPGGYTF
.,TRBV7-9,TRBJ1-1,.,TGTGCCCTCGCCGGGGGGGAGATGAACACTGAAGCTTTCTTT,CALAGGEMNTEAFF
.,TRBV5-1,TRBJ2-5,.,TGCGCCAGCAGCTTCCAGGGTCCGGAGACCCAGTACTTC,CASSFQGPETQYF
.,TRBV28,TRBJ2-5,.,TGTGCCAGCAGTGCCCGGACAGAAGAGACCCAGTACTTC,CASSARTEETQYF
.,TRBV29-1,TRBJ1-1,TRBD1,TGCAGCGTCGGACAGGGGGTTCGCTTCTTT,CSVGQGVRFF
.,TRBV6-2/TRBV6-3,TRBJ2-4,TRBD1,TGTGCCAGCAGTCCCGAGACAGGGGCTTCAATAAACATTCAGTACTTC,CASSPETGASINIQYF
once,TRBV5-1,TRBJ2-7,TRBD1,TGCGCCAGCAGCTATACGGGACAGACTACCTACGAGCAGTACTTC,CASSYTGQTTYEQYF
.,TRBV11-3,TRBJ2-3,.,TGTGCCAGCAGCCAGGCTACAGATACGCAGTATTTT,CASSQATDTQYF
.,TRBV28,TRBJ2-7,.,TGTGCCAGCTGGGGCCGCGGGACAGAATTCTACGAGCAGTACTTC,CASWGRGTEFYEQYF
.,TRBV7-3,TRBJ2-2,TRBD2,TGTGCCAGCCGGCGGGCGGGGGATACCGGGGAGCTGTTTTTT,CASRRAGDTGELFF
.,TRBV6-5,TRBJ2-1,TRBD2,TGTGCCAGCAGTTCGGGACTAGCGGGAGAGGATGAGCAGTTCTTC,CASSSGLAGEDEQFF
once,TRBV11-2,TRBJ2-7,.,TGTGCCAGCAGCTTATACGGGACTGGAGGCTACGAGCAGTACTTC,CASSLYGTGGYEQYF
.,TRBV11-3,TRBJ2-7,.,TGTGCCAGCAGCTTACACTCGAGTGGGCCCTACGAGCAGTACTTC,CASSLHSSGPYEQYF
.,TRBV6-5,TRBJ1-2,.,TGTGCCAGCAGGAACGGGGTCTATGGCCACACCTTC,CASRNGVYGHTF
once,TRBV10-1,TRBJ1-3,TRBD1,TGCGCCATCACTGACCATTCTCTGGACAGGGGAAACACCATATATTTT,CAITDHSLDRGNTIYF
.,TRBV7-9,TRBJ1-6,TRBD1,TGTGCCAGCAGCTTCGGACAGGGCCTTAATTCACCCCTCCACTTT,CASSFGQGLNSPLHF
.,TRBV28,TRBJ2-1,TRBD2,TGTGCCAGCAACAAACAGACCGCGGGGGGGCGATTCTTC,CASNKQTAGGRFF
.,TRBV7-9,TRBJ2-3,TRBD2,TGTGCCAGCGCGAGGCCCGCTAGCGGGAGAGATACGCAGTATTTT,CASARPASGRDTQYF
.,TRBV6-6,TRBJ2-2,.,TGTGCCAGCAGAGACAGCAGTCAGGGTATTACCGGGGAGCTGTTTTTT,CASRDSSQGITGELFF
.,TRBV3-1/TRBV3-2,TRBJ1-3,.,TGTGCCAGCAGCCGGGGCGGGAGCTCTGGAAACACCATATATTTT,CASSRGGSSGNTIYF
once,TRBV18,TRBJ1-2,.,TGTGCCAGCTCACCCCCGGGGATCGGCAACTATGGCTACACCTTC,CASSPPGIGNYGYTF
.,TRBV5-6,TRBJ1-4,.,TGTGCCAGCAGCTGGCCGGGGGAAAAACTGTTTTTT,CASSWPGEKLFF
.,TRBV6-2/TRBV6-3,TRBJ2-3,.,TGTGCCAGCAGTTCCTCCACGGGGACGCAGTATTTT,CASSSSTGTQYF
.,TRBV5-5,TRBJ2-5,TRBD1,TGTGCCAGCAGCTTGTCTCGTTTAACAGGGGTAGGCGAGACCCAGTACTTC,CASSLSRLTGVGETQYF
few,TRBV7-8,TRBJ2-1,.,TGTGCCAGCAGCTCACAATTCTACAATGAGCAGTTCTTC,CASSSQFYNEQFF
.,TRBV19,TRBJ2-1,TRBD2,TGTGCCAGCCGACTAGCGGGAGCTTACAATGAGCAGTTCTTC,CASRLAGAYNEQFF
.,TRBV7-6,TRBJ2-7,TRBD2,TGTGCCAGCAGCTTAGCAATTAGCGGGTCTTCCTCCTACGAGCAGTACTTC,CASSLAISGSSSYEQYF